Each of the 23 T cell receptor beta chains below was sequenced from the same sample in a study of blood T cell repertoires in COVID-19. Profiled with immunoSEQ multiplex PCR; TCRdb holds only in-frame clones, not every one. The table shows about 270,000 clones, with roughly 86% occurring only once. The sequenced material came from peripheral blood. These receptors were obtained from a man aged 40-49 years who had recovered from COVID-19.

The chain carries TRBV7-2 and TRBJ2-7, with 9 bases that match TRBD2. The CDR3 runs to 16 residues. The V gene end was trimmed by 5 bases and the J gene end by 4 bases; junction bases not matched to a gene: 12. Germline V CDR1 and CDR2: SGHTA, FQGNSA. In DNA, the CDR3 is TGTGCCAGCAGCACTGATAGCGGGAGAGGCTCTTACGAGCAGTACTTC. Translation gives CASSTDSGRGSYEQYF.

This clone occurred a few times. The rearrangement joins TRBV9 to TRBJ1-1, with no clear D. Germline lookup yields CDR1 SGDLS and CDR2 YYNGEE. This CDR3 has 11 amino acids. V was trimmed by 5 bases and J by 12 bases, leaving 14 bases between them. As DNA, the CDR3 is TGTGCCAGCAGTCCGATCAGGCAAACTTTCTTT. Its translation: CASSPIRQTFF.

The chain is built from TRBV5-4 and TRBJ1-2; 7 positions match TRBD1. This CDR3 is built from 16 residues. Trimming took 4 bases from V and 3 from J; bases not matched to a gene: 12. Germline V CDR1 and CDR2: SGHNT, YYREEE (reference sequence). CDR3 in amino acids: CASSPRDSTSHYGYTF. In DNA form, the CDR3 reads TGTGCCAGCAGCCCCCGGGACAGCACCTCTCACTATGGCTACACCTTC.

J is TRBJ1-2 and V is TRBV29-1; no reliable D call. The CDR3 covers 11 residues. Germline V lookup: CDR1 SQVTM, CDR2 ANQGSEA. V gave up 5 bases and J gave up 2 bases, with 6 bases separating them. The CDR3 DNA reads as TGCAGCGTTCGTGTAAACTATGGCTACACCTTC. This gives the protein CSVRVNYGYTF.

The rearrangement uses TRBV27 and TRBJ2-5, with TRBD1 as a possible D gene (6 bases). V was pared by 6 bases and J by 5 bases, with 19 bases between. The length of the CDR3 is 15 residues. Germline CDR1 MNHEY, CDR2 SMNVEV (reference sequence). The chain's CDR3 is CASSQWDKAVETQYF. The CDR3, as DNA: TGTGCCAGCAGCCAATGGGACAAGGCAGTTGAGACCCAGTACTTC.

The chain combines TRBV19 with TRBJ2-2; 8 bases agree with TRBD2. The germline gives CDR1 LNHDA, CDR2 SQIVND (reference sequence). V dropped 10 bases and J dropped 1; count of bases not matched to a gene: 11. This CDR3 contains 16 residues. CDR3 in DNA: TGTGCCACCACGGGAAGACTAGCGAGGAACACCGGGGAGCTGTTTTTT. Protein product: CATTGRLARNTGELFF.

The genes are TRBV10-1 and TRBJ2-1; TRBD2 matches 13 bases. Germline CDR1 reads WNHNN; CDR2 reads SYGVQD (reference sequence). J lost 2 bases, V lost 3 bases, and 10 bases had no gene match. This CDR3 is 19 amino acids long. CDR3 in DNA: TGCGCCAGCAGTGATGGGACTAGCGGGGCGCCTGCCACCTACAATGAGCAGTTCTTC. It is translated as CASSDGTSGAPATYNEQFF.

The CDR3 region is CASSIDRRSRGLPYEQYF. CDR3 sequence (DNA): TGTGCCAGTAGTATAGATCGGAGGAGCAGGGGGCTCCCCTACGAGCAGTACTTC. The rearrangement joins TRBV19 to TRBJ2-7; TRBD1 aligns across 8 bases. V lost 0 bases to trimming and J lost 2 bases; unmatched junction nucleotides: 12. Germline V lookup: CDR1 LNHDA, CDR2 SQIVND (reference sequence). The CDR3 is 18 residues long. Complete variable domain (other parts from reference TRBV19 and TRBJ2-7): DGGITQSPKYLFRKEGQNVTLSCEQNLNHDAMYWYRQDPGQGLRLIYYSQIVNDFQKGDIAEGYSVSREKKESFPLTVTSAQKNPTAFYLCASSIDRRSRGLPYEQYFGPGTRLTVT.

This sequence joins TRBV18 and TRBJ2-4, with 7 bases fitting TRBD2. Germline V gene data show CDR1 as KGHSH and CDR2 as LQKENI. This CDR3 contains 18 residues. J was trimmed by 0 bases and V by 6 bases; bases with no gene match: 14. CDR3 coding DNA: TGTGCCAGCTCCGCTGCGGCAGGGAGGGACCTAGCCAAAAACATTCAGTACTTC. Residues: CASSAAAGRDLAKNIQYF.

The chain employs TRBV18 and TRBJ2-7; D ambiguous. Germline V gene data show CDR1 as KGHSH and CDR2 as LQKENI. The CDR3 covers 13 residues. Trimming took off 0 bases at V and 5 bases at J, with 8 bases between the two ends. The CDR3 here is CASSPPVSNEQYF. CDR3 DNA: TGTGCCAGCTCACCACCGGTTAGCAACGAGCAGTACTTC.

CDR3 region: CASSVSRGAITDTQYF. In DNA, the CDR3 is TGTGCCAGCAGCGTATCTCGGGGGGCCATCACAGATACGCAGTATTTT. The V gene is TRBV9, the J gene TRBJ2-3; D possibly corresponds to TRBD2 (7 bases). Germline CDR1 and CDR2: SGDLS and YYNGEE. This CDR3 spans 16 amino acids. V was shortened by 1 base and J by 2 bases, with 14 bases between the two germline ends.

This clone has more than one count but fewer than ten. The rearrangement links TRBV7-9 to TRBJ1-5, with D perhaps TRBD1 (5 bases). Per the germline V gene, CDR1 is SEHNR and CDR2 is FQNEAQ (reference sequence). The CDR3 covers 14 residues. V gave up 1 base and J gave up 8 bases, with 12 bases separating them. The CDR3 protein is CASSLGGAREPQHF. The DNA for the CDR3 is TGTGCCAGCAGCTTAGGCGGGGCGCGGGAGCCCCAGCATTTT.

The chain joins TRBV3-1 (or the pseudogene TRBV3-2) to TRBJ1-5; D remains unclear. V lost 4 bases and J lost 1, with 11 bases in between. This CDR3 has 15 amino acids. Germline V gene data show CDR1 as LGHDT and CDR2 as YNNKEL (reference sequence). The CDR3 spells CASSRQAGSNQPQHF. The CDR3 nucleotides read TGTGCCAGCAGCCGGCAAGCAGGCAGCAATCAGCCCCAGCATTTT.

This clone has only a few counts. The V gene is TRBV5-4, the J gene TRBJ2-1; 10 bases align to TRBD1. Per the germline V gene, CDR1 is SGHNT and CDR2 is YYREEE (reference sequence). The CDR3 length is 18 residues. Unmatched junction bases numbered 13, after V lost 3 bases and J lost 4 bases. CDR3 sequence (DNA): TGTGCCAGCAGCTCCCGGGACAGGGGACAACAAACGTACAATGAGCAGTTCTTC. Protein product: CASSSRDRGQQTYNEQFF.

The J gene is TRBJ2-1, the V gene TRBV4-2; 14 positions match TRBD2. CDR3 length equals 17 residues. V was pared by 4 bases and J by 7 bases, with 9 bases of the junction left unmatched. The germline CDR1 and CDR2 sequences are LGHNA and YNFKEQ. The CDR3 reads CASSRRLGTSGGNEQFF. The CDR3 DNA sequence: TGTGCCAGCAGCCGAAGACTAGGGACTAGCGGGGGAAATGAGCAGTTCTTC.

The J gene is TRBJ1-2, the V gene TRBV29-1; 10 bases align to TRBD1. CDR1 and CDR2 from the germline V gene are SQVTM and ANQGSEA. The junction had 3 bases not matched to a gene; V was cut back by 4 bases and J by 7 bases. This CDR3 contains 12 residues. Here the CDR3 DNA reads TGCAGCGTTGGACAGGGGGCGAGTGGCTACACCTTC. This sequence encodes CSVGQGASGYTF.

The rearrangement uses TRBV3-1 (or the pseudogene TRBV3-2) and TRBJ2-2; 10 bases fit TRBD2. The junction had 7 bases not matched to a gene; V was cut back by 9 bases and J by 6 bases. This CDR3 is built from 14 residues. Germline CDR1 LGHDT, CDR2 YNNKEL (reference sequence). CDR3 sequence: CASDQREGPGELFF. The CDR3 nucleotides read TGTGCCAGTGACCAGCGGGAGGGCCCCGGGGAGCTGTTTTTT.

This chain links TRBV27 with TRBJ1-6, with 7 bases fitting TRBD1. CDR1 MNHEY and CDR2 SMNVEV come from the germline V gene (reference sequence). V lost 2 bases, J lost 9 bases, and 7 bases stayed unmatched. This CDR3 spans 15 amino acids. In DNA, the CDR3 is TGTGCCAGCAGTTTAGGGACAGTGAAAGGTTCACCCCTCCACTTT. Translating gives CASSLGTVKGSPLHF.

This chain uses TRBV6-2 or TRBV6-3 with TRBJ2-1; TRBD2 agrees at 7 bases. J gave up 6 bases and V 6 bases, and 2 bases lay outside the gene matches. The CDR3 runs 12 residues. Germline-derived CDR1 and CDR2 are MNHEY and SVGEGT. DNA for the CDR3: TGTGCCAGCAGCTCGGGGGGCAATGAGCAGTTCTTC. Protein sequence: CASSSGGNEQFF.

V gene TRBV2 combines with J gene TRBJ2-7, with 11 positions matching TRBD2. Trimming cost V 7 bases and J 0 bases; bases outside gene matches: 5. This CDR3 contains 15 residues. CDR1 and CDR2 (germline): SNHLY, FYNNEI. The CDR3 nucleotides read TGTGCCAGCATCCGGGGACTAGCGGCCTCCTACGAGCAGTACTTC. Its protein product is CASIRGLAASYEQYF.

CDR3 DNA sequence: TGTGCCAGCAGTCCCCGGGACAGGGGGAGTTATAGCAATCAGCCCCAGCATTTT. This encodes CASSPRDRGSYSNQPQHF. The chain recombines TRBV6-2 or TRBV6-3 with TRBJ1-5; 11 nucleotides match TRBD1. CDR1 and CDR2 (germline): MNHEY, SVGEGT. There are 18 residues in the CDR3. The V and J ends lost 5 bases and 0 bases, in that order; junction bases with no gene match: 9.

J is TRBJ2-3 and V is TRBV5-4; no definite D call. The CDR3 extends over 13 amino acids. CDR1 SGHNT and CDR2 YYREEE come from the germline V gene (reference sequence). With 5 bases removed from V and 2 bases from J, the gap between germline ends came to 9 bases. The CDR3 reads CASRGPATDTQYF. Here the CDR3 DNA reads TGTGCCAGCAGGGGCCCCGCCACAGATACGCAGTATTTT. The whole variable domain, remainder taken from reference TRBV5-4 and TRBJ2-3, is ETGVTQSPTHLIKTRGQQVTLRCSSQSGHNTVSWYQQALGQGPQFIFQYYREEENGRGNFPPRFSGLQFPNYSSELNVNALELDDSALYLCASRGPATDTQYFGPGTRLTVL.

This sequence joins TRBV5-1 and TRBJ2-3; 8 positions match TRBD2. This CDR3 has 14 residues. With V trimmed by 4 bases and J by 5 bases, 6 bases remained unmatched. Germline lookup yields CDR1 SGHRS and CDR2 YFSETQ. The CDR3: CASSLGLDIDTQYF. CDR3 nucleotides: TGCGCCAGCAGCCTGGGACTAGATATAGATACGCAGTATTTT.